This T cell receptor beta chain was identified during a study of shared clonotypes between healthy human individuals. The CDR3 sequence is 12 residues long. Germline values: CDR1 SNHLY, CDR2 FYNNEI. V was pared by 8 bases and J by 3 bases, with 10 bases between. CD8 cells regarded as naive lacked CD45RO, were positively chosen for CCR7, and omitted terminally differentiated effector memory CD45RA+ cells. In the source study's methods: Junction-only sequences without quality scores came from ImmunoSEQ, so filtering differed. Sequencing used immunoSEQ multiplex PCR; TCRdb keeps in-frame clones, though not all of them. That table supplies the V and J calls and clone size; D and trimming were determined from the DNA. Of hundreds of thousands of clones in the sample, 95% to 96% were seen once.

Sequencing input: naive CD8+ T cells sorted from blood. This receptor was identified in a woman aged 25 to 39 in good health. The chain is built from TRBV2 and TRBJ1-1; D is possibly TRBD1 (6 bases). The chain's CDR3 is CASWGRDTEAFF. The CDR3 DNA reads as TGTGCCAGCTGGGGGCGCGACACTGAAGCTTTCTTT. Variable domain in full (rest from reference TRBV2 and TRBJ1-1): EPEVTQTPSHQVTQMGQEVILRCVPISNHLYFYWYRQILGQKVEFLVSFYNNEISEKSEIFDDQFSVERPDGSNFTLKIRSTKLEDSAMYFCASWGRDTEAFFGQGTRLTVV.